This TCR beta chain is drawn from a study of post-analysis software for immune sequencing data. Findings of the study overall: Normalized Chao1 diversity was significantly lower in multiple sclerosis patients than in controls.

Unique molecular identifiers were present in the TCR beta cDNA libraries. TCRdb passed the PCR reads through MiXCR, listing each CDR3 protein once. The table has 160,000 or so distinct CDR3 sequences, around 36% seen once; the top ten hold 28%. Losses at the gene ends were 6 bases for V and 10 bases for J; bases not matched to a gene: 6. This CDR3 spans 12 amino acids. In the case of this clonotype: Its antigen is not identified. This clone may be a read error of a much larger clone one base away.

This clonotype originated in a girl between 5 and 17 years old with multiple sclerosis. This specimen was blood, taken after autologous hematopoietic stem cell transplantation. The chain employs TRBV12-3 or TRBV12-4 and TRBJ2-1, with 7 bases that match TRBD1. The CDR3 here is CASRLHRGEQFF. As DNA, the CDR3 is TGTGCCAGCAGACTCCACAGGGGCGAGCAGTTCTTC.